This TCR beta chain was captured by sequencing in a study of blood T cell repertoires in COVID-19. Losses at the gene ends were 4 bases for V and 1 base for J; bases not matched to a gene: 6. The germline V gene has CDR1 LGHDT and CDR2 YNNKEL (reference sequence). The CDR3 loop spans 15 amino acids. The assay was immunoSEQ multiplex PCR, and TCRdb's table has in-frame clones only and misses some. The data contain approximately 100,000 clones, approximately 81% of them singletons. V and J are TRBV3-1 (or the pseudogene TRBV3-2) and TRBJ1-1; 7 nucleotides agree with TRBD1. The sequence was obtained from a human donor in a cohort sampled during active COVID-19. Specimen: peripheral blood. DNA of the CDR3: TGTGCCAGCAGCCCAACAGGGGTTGGGAACACTGAAGCTTTCTTT. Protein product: CASSPTGVGNTEAFF.